This TCR beta chain was observed in a study of breast tumors, draining lymph nodes, adjacent tissues. Study-level points and caveats: That most tumor T cells come from lymph nodes remained unproven.

This CDR3 region has 15 residues. Per the germline V gene, CDR1 is SGHRS and CDR2 is YFSETQ. Trimming at V came to 5 bases and at J to 4 bases, leaving 8 bases not matched to a gene. Samples came from axillary lymph nodes draining the breast cancer. TCRdb reanalysed the multiplex PCR reads using MiXCR and keeps one entry per CDR3 protein. The sample lists approximately 100,000 distinct CDR3 sequences; about 20% were seen once. There are many counts of this clonotype. Its target is unknown. V usage is TRBV5-1 and J usage is TRBJ2-3; TRBD2 matches 9 bases. The sequenced sample was axillary lymph node tissue. The source is a female donor with breast cancer. Some clones in this sample may be carry-over from other donors' samples. The CDR3 is CASSPGLAIADTQYF. CDR3 sequence (DNA): TGCGCCAGCAGTCCGGGACTAGCAATCGCAGATACGCAGTATTTT.